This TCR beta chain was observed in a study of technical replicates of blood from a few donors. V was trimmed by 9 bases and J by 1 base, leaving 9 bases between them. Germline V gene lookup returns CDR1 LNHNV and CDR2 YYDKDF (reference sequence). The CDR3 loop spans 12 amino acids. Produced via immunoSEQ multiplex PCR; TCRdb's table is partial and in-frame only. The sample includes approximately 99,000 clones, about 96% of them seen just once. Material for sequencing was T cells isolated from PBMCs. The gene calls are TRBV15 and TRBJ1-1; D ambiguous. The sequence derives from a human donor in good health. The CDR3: CATKEGNTEAFF. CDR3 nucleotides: TGTGCCACTAAGGAGGGGAACACTGAAGCTTTCTTT.